A selection of T cell receptor beta chains follows, all from one sample in a study of blood T cells in healthy people across ages. MiXCR, applied by TCRdb to the 5' RACE reads, yields one record per CDR3 protein. The sample lists 1 million to 1.2 million distinct CDR3 sequences, 35% to 45% seen once, with 13% in the top ten. The source material was blood. All receptors derive from a young man in good health. Each CDR3 is given with its conserved first and last residue. The D gene is left open where the match is weak. Clone size is given for some rows only: seen once, a few or many times, or a class if the clone is expanded.

clone size: NA; D gene: NA; J gene: TRBJ2-5; V gene: TRBV7-2; CDR3 DNA: TGTGCCAGCAGCTTGTGGCGGGAGACCCAGTACTTC; CDR3 protein: CASSLWRETQYF
clone size: NA; D gene: TRBD1; J gene: TRBJ1-2; V gene: TRBV5-6; CDR3 DNA: TGTGCCAGCAGCTTCGACCGGACAGGGACACTAATCAAAGGCTACACCTTC; CDR3 protein: CASSFDRTGTLIKGYTF
clone size: NA; D gene: NA; J gene: TRBJ1-1; V gene: TRBV4-3; CDR3 DNA: TGCGCCAGCAGCCAAGGTGGGAGAGGAATCGCTGAAGCTTTCTTT; CDR3 protein: CASSQGGRGIAEAFF
clone size: few; D gene: TRBD1; J gene: TRBJ2-7; V gene: TRBV4-3; CDR3 DNA: TGCGCCAGCAGCCAAGTTAGGGACAGTCCCTACGAGCAGTACTTC; CDR3 protein: CASSQVRDSPYEQYF
clone size: NA; D gene: NA; J gene: TRBJ2-4; V gene: TRBV6-6; CDR3 DNA: TGTGCCAGCAGTTACCCGACGGGGACCGTAGCCAAAAACATTCAGTACTTC; CDR3 protein: CASSYPTGTVAKNIQYF
clone size: few; D gene: NA; J gene: TRBJ1-2; V gene: TRBV28; CDR3 DNA: TGTGCCAGCAGTTTCCCACTGGGGGCCTTGTATGGCTACACCTTC; CDR3 protein: CASSFPLGALYGYTF
clone size: NA; D gene: NA; J gene: TRBJ1-1; V gene: TRBV27; CDR3 DNA: TGTGCCAGCAGAACCCGGGGGGCGCAGGACACTGAAGCTTTCTTT; CDR3 protein: CASRTRGAQDTEAFF
clone size: NA; D gene: TRBD2; J gene: TRBJ2-1; V gene: TRBV24-1; CDR3 DNA: TGTGCCACCGACCCGACTAGCGGGGGGTCTACCTCCTACAATGAGCAGTTCTTC; CDR3 protein: CATDPTSGGSTSYNEQFF
clone size: NA; D gene: TRBD2; J gene: TRBJ2-1; V gene: TRBV6-2/TRBV6-3; CDR3 DNA: TGTGCCAGCAGTTGGTACGGAAACGGGGGGGCTAGTGAGCAGTTCTTC; CDR3 protein: CASSWYGNGGASEQFF
clone size: few; D gene: TRBD1; J gene: TRBJ2-3; V gene: TRBV20-1; CDR3 DNA: TGCAGTGCTAGAGACCTAGACAGGGTAATCACAGATACGCAGTATTTT; CDR3 protein: CSARDLDRVITDTQYF
clone size: NA; D gene: NA; J gene: TRBJ2-1; V gene: TRBV13; CDR3 DNA: TGTGCCAGCAGCTTAGGGCTGGGCCGAACGAATGAGCAGTTCTTC; CDR3 protein: CASSLGLGRTNEQFF
clone size: NA; D gene: TRBD1; J gene: TRBJ2-1; V gene: TRBV24-1; CDR3 DNA: TGTGCCACCAGTGATTTGGACAGGGGGGGGCTTCACAATGAGCAGTTCTTC; CDR3 protein: CATSDLDRGGLHNEQFF
clone size: NA; D gene: NA; J gene: TRBJ2-3; V gene: TRBV12-3/TRBV12-4; CDR3 DNA: TGTGCCAGCACCACTGGGAGAGCAGATACGCAGTATTTT; CDR3 protein: CASTTGRADTQYF
clone size: NA; D gene: NA; J gene: TRBJ2-1; V gene: TRBV7-8; CDR3 DNA: TGTGCCAGCAGCCCGAAACTAGAACGGTGGGAGCAGTTCTTC; CDR3 protein: CASSPKLERWEQFF
clone size: few; D gene: NA; J gene: TRBJ1-1; V gene: TRBV20-1; CDR3 DNA: TGCAGTGCTAGTGACACACGGGACATGTCTGGCGCTTTCTTT; CDR3 protein: CSASDTRDMSGAFF
clone size: NA; D gene: NA; J gene: TRBJ2-7; V gene: TRBV27; CDR3 DNA: TGTGCCAGCAGTTTAAGGCCCCGCGCCGGGGGCACCTACGAGCAGTACTTC; CDR3 protein: CASSLRPRAGGTYEQYF
clone size: NA; D gene: NA; J gene: TRBJ1-2; V gene: TRBV27; CDR3 DNA: TGTGCCAGCAGTTCGGGCAGGGGTATCTATGGCTACACCTTC; CDR3 protein: CASSSGRGIYGYTF